This T cell receptor (beta chain) was identified in a study of read filtering for tumor transcriptome and immune sequencing. Molecular barcoded adaptors covering alpha/delta and beta/gamma chains were used on roughly 400 ng RNA. TCRdb reanalysed the reads using MiXCR and keeps one entry per CDR3 protein. This table has over 90,000 distinct CDR3 sequences, 20% to 25% appearing once. This CDR3 has 14 amino acids. Germline CDR1 is SNHLY and CDR2 is FYNNEI. V was pared by 6 bases and J by 4 bases, with 15 bases between. Only a few counts were recorded for this clonotype. This TCR was recovered from a donor aged 40 or older with multiple myeloma. Sequenced input: a population of CD138-negative cells sorted from bone marrow. V gene TRBV2 combines with J gene TRBJ2-5, with D tentatively TRBD2 (5 bases). CDR3 sequence (DNA): TGTGCCAGCAGCCAGGACTGGCTGGGAGAGACCCAGTACTTC. Translated, it gives CASSQDWLGETQYF.